The clone carrying this T cell receptor (beta chain) was counted only a few times. The sequenced template was cDNA made from the entire isolated RNA. The assay was immunoSEQ multiplex PCR, and TCRdb's table has in-frame clones only and misses some. Here the sample spans a few hundred thousand clones, about 11% being singletons. This specimen comes from a study of beta chain features in type 1 diabetes. Study-wide context: Healthy donors resembled patients in age, gender and cell yields.

The CDR3 sequence is 15 residues long. V dropped 4 bases and J dropped 4; count of bases not matched to a gene: 8. CDR1 is SQVTM and CDR2 is ANQGSEA in the germline V gene. This clonotype originated in a man between 18 and 35 years old in good health. Sequenced material: central memory CD4+ T cells from blood. The genes are TRBV29-1 and TRBJ2-5, with 11 bases aligning to TRBD2. The CDR3, as DNA: TGCAGCGTTGGGGGTAGCGGGAGGGCCGGAGAGACCCAGTACTTC. It encodes CSVGGSGRAGETQYF.